This T cell receptor (beta chain) was recorded in a study of T cell repertoires in cytomegalovirus infection. CDR1 LNHDA and CDR2 SQIVND come from the germline V gene (reference sequence). The CDR3 runs to 15 residues. V was clipped by 4 bases and J by 7 bases; unmatched bases: 3. TCRdb reprocessed the reads via MiXCR and lists one record per CDR3 protein. The profile shows hundreds of thousands of distinct CDR3 sequences, approximately 31% of them singletons. This TCR was recovered from a human donor in good health (CMV status not recorded). Some clones in this sample may be carry-over from other donors' samples. V gene TRBV19 combines with J gene TRBJ2-1, with 14 nucleotides matching TRBD2. What was sequenced was PBMCs. Written as DNA, the CDR3 is TGTGCCAGTAGTAAGGGACTAGCGGGGGCAAATGAGCAGTTCTTC. It encodes CASSKGLAGANEQFF. Using reference TRBV19 and TRBJ2-1 for the parts outside the CDR3, the full variable domain is DGGITQSPKYLFRKEGQNVTLSCEQNLNHDAMYWYRQDPGQGLRLIYYSQIVNDFQKGDIAEGYSVSREKKESFPLTVTSAQKNPTAFYLCASSKGLAGANEQFFGPGTRLTVL.